This TCR beta chain was retrieved from a study of cytomegalovirus exposure and HLA in healthy donors. Across the study: The study's early data release held around 85 million unique TCRs from HLA-typed donors. Regarding the study as a whole: An analysis done earlier found most TCR beta V segments productive about 87% or about 30% of the time.

A word on this clone: Its matching antigen is unknown. Other nucleotide sequences in the sample specify the same CDR3.

Germline CDR1 is ENHRY and CDR2 is SYGVKD. The CDR3 consists of 15 residues. Deletions cut 0 bases from V and 4 bases from J, with 13 bases between. In the PCR, 60 Vbeta and 13 Jbeta primers were used. Repertoires were generated with immunoSEQ multiplex PCR, while TCRdb's copy carries only in-frame clones and drops some. The data hold 80,000 to 95,000 clones, with 79% observed a single time. Sequencing used PBMCs. The receptor was derived from a woman aged 40 to 50 in good health and CMV-seropositive. The chain joins TRBV10-3 to TRBJ2-7, with D perhaps TRBD1 (8 bases). CDR3: CAISESGQGGYEQYF. Written as DNA, the CDR3 is TGTGCCATCAGTGAGTCTGGACAGGGAGGGTACGAGCAGTACTTC.